Listed here are 15 T cell receptor beta chains from one sample, sequenced in a study of T-cell memory formation after mild COVID-19. TCRdb called the 5' RACE reads again in MiXCR, with one record for every CDR3 protein. Of around 250,000 distinct CDR3 sequences listed, approximately 9% were seen once; the top ten hold around 21%. What was sequenced was PBMCs or a T cell subset sorted from them (not recorded which). Receptor source: a man between 18 and 35 years old who had mild COVID-19 (a few samples of this study predate the infection). Cell type and time point are not known.

This clonotype was counted a few times. The chain links TRBV5-1 to TRBJ1-2; 8 bases map to TRBD1. This CDR3 is 14 amino acids long. The V gene's germline CDR1 is SGHRS and CDR2 YFSETQ. Unmatched junction bases numbered 4, after V lost 4 bases and J lost 2 bases. In DNA form, the CDR3 reads TGCGCCAGCAGCGTTCGGACAGGGAACTATGGCTACACCTTC. Encoded protein: CASSVRTGNYGYTF.

This clonotype has only a few counts. The chain joins TRBV29-1 to TRBJ2-7; TRBD1 matches 9 bases. Germline V gene sequence: CDR1 SQVTM, CDR2 ANQGSEA. The CDR3 is 15 amino acids. J gave up 3 bases and V 6 bases, and 12 bases lay outside the gene matches. The CDR3 DNA is TGCAGCGTGACGACCGGGACAGGGATACGCTACGAGCAGTACTTC. Translation gives CSVTTGTGIRYEQYF.

The chain combines TRBV6-5 with TRBJ1-1; no reliable D call. The V end lost 6 bases, the J end lost 1 base, and 9 bases lay between the germline ends. The length of the CDR3 is 13 residues. Germline-derived CDR1 and CDR2 are MNHEY and SVGAGI. The CDR3 reads CASRARGNTEAFF. The CDR3, as DNA: TGTGCCAGCAGAGCGCGAGGGAACACTGAAGCTTTCTTT.

Ten or more counts support this clonotype. The chain couples TRBV7-2 to TRBJ2-4; perhaps D is TRBD1 or TRBD2 (5 bases each). Trimming pared 1 base from V and 2 bases from J, leaving 15 bases between. The CDR3 sequence is 17 residues long. Germline V gene sequence: CDR1 SGHTA, CDR2 FQGNSA. Here the CDR3 DNA reads TGTGCCAGCAGCTTAGAATTTCCAGGGAGTACCAAAAACATTCAGTACTTC. As protein: CASSLEFPGSTKNIQYF. Together with reference TRBV7-2 and TRBJ2-4, the CDR3 gives the full variable domain: GAGVSQSPSNKVTEKGKDVELRCDPISGHTALYWYRQSLGQGLEFLIYFQGNSAPDKSGLPSDRFSAERTGGSVSTLTIQRTQQEDSAVYLCASSLEFPGSTKNIQYFGAGTRLSVL.

This clonotype occurred a few times. The genes are TRBV5-6 and TRBJ2-7; no definite D call. The CDR3 is made up of 13 amino acids. Germline-derived CDR1 and CDR2 are SGHDT and YYEEEE. The V gene lost 0 bases and the J gene lost 3 bases, with 7 bases spanning the gap. CDR3 in amino acids: CASSLAGSYEQYF. CDR3 in DNA: TGTGCCAGCAGCTTGGCCGGCAGCTACGAGCAGTACTTC. Based on the CDR3 plus reference TRBV5-6 and TRBJ2-7, the full variable domain is DAGVTQSPTHLIKTRGQQVTLRCSPKSGHDTVSWYQQALGQGPQFIFQYYEEEERQRGNFPDRFSGHQFPNYSSELNVNALLLGDSALYLCASSLAGSYEQYFGPGTRLTVT.

This clonotype has only a few counts. The V call is TRBV5-4, the J call TRBJ1-1, with 11 bases aligning to TRBD1. Germline V lookup: CDR1 SGHNT, CDR2 YYREEE (reference sequence). V gave up 4 bases and J gave up 8 bases; unmatched junction bases: 10. The CDR3 runs 15 residues. CDR3 residues: CASSTRDRGLREAFF. CDR3 in DNA: TGTGCCAGCAGCACCCGGGACAGGGGGTTGAGGGAAGCTTTCTTT.

This clonotype was counted a few times. A much larger clone differs from this one at a single base, so this may be a read error. The V gene is TRBV5-1, the J gene TRBJ2-3; D is ambiguous. Germline-derived CDR1 and CDR2 are SGHRS and YFSETQ. The length of the CDR3 is 13 residues. V was pared by 2 bases and J by 0 bases, with 4 bases between. This CDR3 is CASSFDSTDTQYF. The CDR3 region has the DNA TGCGCCAGCAGCTTCGACAGCACAGATACGCAGTATTTT.

This clonotype was seen many times. The chain employs TRBV6-5 and TRBJ2-4, with D possibly matching TRBD2 (6 bases). Trimming pared 2 bases from V and 0 bases from J, leaving 11 bases between. Germline V gene data show CDR1 as MNHEY and CDR2 as SVGAGI. This CDR3 contains 16 residues. The CDR3 loop is CASSYQAGLAKNIQYF. The CDR3 DNA reads as TGTGCCAGCAGTTACCAGGCGGGGCTAGCCAAAAACATTCAGTACTTC.

The genes are TRBV6-6 and TRBJ2-7; D gene unclear. CDR1 is MNHNY and CDR2 is SVGAGI in the germline V gene (reference sequence). This CDR3 has 12 amino acids. The V gene lost 2 bases and the J gene lost 0 bases, with 2 bases spanning the gap. CDR3 DNA: TGTGCCAGCAGTTACAACTCCTACGAGCAGTACGTC. It specifies CASSYNSYEQYV.

In nucleotides, the CDR3 is TGTGCCAGCAAGCTGGGACTGACGAACACTGAAGCTTTCTTT. It translates to CASKLGLTNTEAFF. This chain uses TRBV12-3 or TRBV12-4 with TRBJ1-1; tentatively, D is TRBD1 (5 bases). The CDR3 contains 14 residues. Trimming shortened V by 7 bases and J by 1 base, and 13 bases separated the two germline ends.

This clonotype was detected only a few times. The chain links TRBV5-1 to TRBJ1-2; 7 nucleotides align to TRBD1. With 1 base clipped from V and 8 bases from J, the junction kept 8 bases outside the gene matches. The CDR3 contains 14 residues. Germline assignment: CDR1 SGHRS and CDR2 YFSETQ. The CDR3 DNA sequence: TGCGCCAGCAGCTTGCCAGGGGGGCTAGAAGGCTACACCTTC. It translates to CASSLPGGLEGYTF.

This clonotype was picked up many times. The chain joins TRBV4-3 to TRBJ2-5; D gene ambiguous. The CDR3 spans 15 residues. The V end lost 0 bases, the J end lost 4 bases, and 12 bases lay between the germline ends. CDR1 is LGHNA, CDR2 YSLEER, per germline. The CDR3 loop reads CASSQEAYRRETQYF. The CDR3 coding sequence is TGCGCCAGCAGCCAAGAGGCCTACCGACGAGAGACCCAGTACTTC.

The chain's CDR3 is CASSFGTNQPQHF. CDR3 sequence (DNA): TGTGCCAGCAGCTTTGGGACCAATCAGCCCCAGCATTTT. The rearrangement uses TRBV5-6 and TRBJ1-5; tentative D call: TRBD1 (5 bases). Looked up from germline, CDR1 is SGHDT and CDR2 is YYEEEE. V gave up 2 bases and J gave up 3 bases, with 6 bases separating them. The CDR3 spans 13 residues.

This clonotype was found a few times. The genes are TRBV5-1 and TRBJ2-4; D is perhaps TRBD2 (6 bases). There are 17 residues in the CDR3. Between the trimmed V and J ends, which lost 0 bases and 3 bases, there was a span of 16 bases. CDR1 and CDR2 (germline): SGHRS, YFSETQ. The CDR3 here is CASSLVSRLGGKNIQYF. The CDR3 DNA sequence: TGCGCCAGCAGCTTGGTCAGTAGGCTGGGAGGCAAAAACATTCAGTACTTC.

This clonotype was seen at least ten times. This CDR3 reads CASSPWGGSYNEQFF. The DNA for the CDR3 is TGTGCCAGCAGCCCCTGGGGAGGCTCCTACAATGAGCAGTTCTTC. The chain recombines TRBV7-8 with TRBJ2-1, with D tentatively TRBD2 (6 bases). The germline V gene has CDR1 SGHVS and CDR2 FQNEAQ. There are 15 residues in the CDR3. Trimming removed 5 bases at V and 0 bases at J, with 11 bases between.